These 22 T cell receptor beta chains originate from one sample sequenced in a study. TCRdb passed the 5' RACE reads through MiXCR, listing each CDR3 protein once. The data contain around 1,700 distinct CDR3 sequences, approximately 8% of them singletons. Material for sequencing was central memory T cells from blood PBMCs. Subset reported: central memory CD4+ T cells. The receptor set was obtained from a female donor with HIV.

The rearrangement uses TRBV10-1 and TRBJ1-6; D unresolved. CDR1 is WNHNN, CDR2 SYGVQD, per germline (reference sequence). The CDR3 runs 13 residues. V was pared by 6 bases and J by 10 bases, with 13 bases between. The CDR3 DNA follows: TGCGCCAGCAGCTCGGACCCCGCATCACCCCTCCACTTT. The encoded protein is CASSSDPASPLHF.

The CDR3 DNA reads as TGCAGCGTTTCAGGGGTGGGGGCCAACGTCCTGACTTTC. Encoded protein: CSVSGVGANVLTF. The rearrangement uses TRBV29-1 and TRBJ2-6; TRBD1 is a possible D gene (6 bases). Germline V gene lookup returns CDR1 SQVTM and CDR2 ANQGSEA. The CDR3 is 13 residues long. With 5 bases removed from V and 4 bases from J, the gap between germline ends came to 9 bases.

By its share, this clonotype is medium-sized. This chain uses TRBV6-1 with TRBJ1-1; D unclear. This CDR3 spans 13 amino acids. The ends were cut back, 6 bases at V and 1 base at J, with 9 bases in the middle. The V gene's germline CDR1 is MNHNS and CDR2 SASEGT. Here the CDR3 reads CASRRTQNTEAFF. The CDR3 DNA sequence: TGTGCCAGCAGGAGGACCCAGAACACTGAAGCTTTCTTT.

In this sample, this clonotype is large (0.1 to 1%). The chain employs TRBV7-8 and TRBJ1-2; possible D gene TRBD1, 5 bases. Trimming took 3 bases from V and 7 from J, leaving 12 bases between them. This CDR3 contains 13 residues. Germline V gives CDR1 SGHVS, CDR2 FQNEAQ. The chain's CDR3 is CASSFGGVGGYTF. Here the CDR3 DNA reads TGTGCCAGCAGCTTTGGGGGGGTCGGTGGCTACACCTTC.

By its share, this clonotype is medium-sized (0.01 to 0.1%). The chain recombines TRBV30 with TRBJ1-1; D is possibly TRBD1 (6 bases). CDR1 and CDR2 (germline): GTSNPN, SVGIG (reference sequence). V gave up 5 bases and J gave up 5 bases, with 12 bases separating them. The CDR3 is 12 amino acids. The CDR3 DNA is TGTGCCTGGTTGGGGGGGCGGACTGAAGCTTTCTTT. As protein: CAWLGGRTEAFF.

The V gene is TRBV4-1, the J gene TRBJ1-5; 9 bases line up with TRBD1. Per germline, CDR1 MGHRA and CDR2 YSYEKL. V lost 4 bases to trimming and J lost 4 bases; unmatched junction nucleotides: 11. The CDR3 is 17 amino acids. The CDR3 DNA reads TGCGCCAGCAGCCGAGCGGACAGGGGCACGAAGAATCAGCCCCAGCATTTT. It encodes CASSRADRGTKNQPQHF.

V gene TRBV29-1 combines with J gene TRBJ1-2; 8 bases are a match to TRBD1. V was pared by 6 bases and J by 3 bases, with 12 bases of the junction left unmatched. Germline V gene lookup returns CDR1 SQVTM and CDR2 ANQGSEA. The CDR3 is 15 amino acids. In nucleotides, the CDR3 is TGCAGCGTCACAGACAGGGGAGGAAAAGACTATGGCTACACCTTC. Translating it yields CSVTDRGGKDYGYTF.

This clonotype is deemed medium-sized. The CDR3 spells CATSRVRPGGPENTIYF. The CDR3 DNA reads as TGTGCCACCAGCAGAGTCCGTCCTGGGGGACCGGAAAACACCATATATTTT. The chain combines TRBV15 with TRBJ1-3; D is possibly TRBD1 (5 bases). V was pared by 1 base and J by 6 bases, with 19 bases between. Per the germline V gene, CDR1 is LNHNV and CDR2 is YYDKDF (reference sequence). This CDR3 comprises 17 residues.

By proportion, this clonotype is large. The rearrangement links TRBV10-1 to TRBJ1-1; a weak D match, TRBD1 (5 bases). Trimming pared 4 bases from V and 5 bases from J, leaving 14 bases between. The CDR3 is made up of 14 amino acids. In germline, CDR1 is WNHNN, CDR2 SYGVQD (reference sequence). CDR3 region: CASSAEAGETEAFF. CDR3 nucleotides: TGCGCCAGCAGTGCGGAGGCGGGGGAAACTGAAGCTTTCTTT.

This clonotype was counted a few times. The genes are TRBV3-1 and TRBJ1-2, with D unresolved. The CDR3 has 13 residues. In germline, CDR1 is LGHDT, CDR2 YNNKEL (reference sequence). Trimming removed 4 bases at V and 8 bases at J, with 14 bases between. This CDR3 reads CASSLTLEEGYTF. The CDR3 bases are TGTGCCAGCAGCCTTACACTGGAGGAGGGCTACACCTTC.

This clonotype counts as medium-sized. The chain joins TRBV20-1 to TRBJ1-1; 7 bases are shared with TRBD1. Germline V gives CDR1 DFQATT, CDR2 SNEGSKA (reference sequence). The CDR3 loop spans 16 amino acids. The junction had 18 bases not matched to a gene; V was cut back by 6 bases and J by 5 bases. CDR3 bases: TGCAGTGCCCCCGATAGGGGGGCGTCAGGGGGAACTGAAGCTTTCTTT. As protein: CSAPDRGASGGTEAFF.

This clonotype was picked up a small number of times. The V and J genes are TRBV15 and TRBJ1-1; possibly TRBD1 for D (5 bases). The CDR3 loop spans 17 amino acids. Germline CDR1 LNHNV, CDR2 YYDKDF (reference sequence). V was pared by 3 bases and J by 0 bases, with 17 bases between. In DNA form, the CDR3 reads TGTGCCACCAGCAGTAGAGCAGGGTGGGGAATGAACACTGAAGCTTTCTTT. Translation: CATSSRAGWGMNTEAFF. The whole variable domain, filled in from reference TRBV15 and TRBJ1-1, reads DAMVIQNPRYQVTQFGKPVTLSCSQTLNHNVMYWYQQKSSQAPKLLFHYYDKDFNNEADTPDNFQSRRPNTSFCFLDIRSPGLGDTAMYLCATSSRAGWGMNTEAFFGQGTRLTVV.

V gene TRBV4-3 combines with J gene TRBJ1-6, with a possible D match to TRBD1 (5 bases). Germline V gives CDR1 LGHNA, CDR2 YSLEER. Trimming took off 4 bases at V and 7 bases at J, with 11 bases between the two ends. This CDR3 is 14 amino acids long. The CDR3 DNA is TGCGCCAGCAGCCGAGGGACGCGGAATTCACCCCTCCACTTT. Its translation: CASSRGTRNSPLHF.

A few counts support this clonotype. The chain combines TRBV6-1 with TRBJ2-1; 9 bases fit TRBD1. V shed 7 bases, J shed 2 bases, and the junction held 3 bases outside the gene matches. Germline V lookup: CDR1 MNHNS, CDR2 SASEGT. The CDR3 is made up of 14 amino acids. CDR3 coding DNA: TGTGCCAGCAATCGGGACAGGGCCTACAATGAGCAGTTCTTC. Translating gives CASNRDRAYNEQFF.

This clonotype rates as medium-sized. The V gene is TRBV29-1, the J gene TRBJ1-2, with 8 positions matching TRBD1. CDR1 is SQVTM, CDR2 ANQGSEA, per germline. After removal of 5 bases from V and 8 bases from J, the junction contained 4 bases not matched to a gene. This CDR3 is built from 11 residues. The CDR3 coding sequence is TGCAGCGTTCAGGGGGCGAGGGGCTACACCTTC. This codes for CSVQGARGYTF. Based on the CDR3 plus reference TRBV29-1 and TRBJ1-2, the full variable domain is SAVISQKPSRDICQRGTSLTIQCQVDSQVTMMFWYRQQPGQSLTLIATANQGSEATYESGFVIDKFPISRPNLTFSTLTVSNMSPEDSSIYLCSVQGARGYTFGSGTRLTVV.

The table lists this clonotype with a few counts. The chain has TRBV4-1 and TRBJ2-5; 13 positions match TRBD2. V dropped 2 bases and J dropped 3; count of bases not matched to a gene: 9. Germline-derived CDR1 and CDR2 are MGHRA and YSYEKL. CDR3 size: 18 residues. CDR3 sequence reads: CASSQKRTSGGLEETQYF. DNA of the CDR3: TGCGCCAGCAGCCAAAAGAGGACTAGCGGGGGCCTCGAAGAGACCCAGTACTTC.

This clonotype was seen a handful of times. J is TRBJ1-5 and V is TRBV11-3; 7 bases line up with TRBD1. Germline lookup yields CDR1 SGHNT and CDR2 YENEEA. The junction had 5 bases not matched to a gene; V was cut back by 8 bases and J by 1 base. CDR3 length: 14 amino acids. CDR3 residues: CASVPGGSNQPQHF. The CDR3 nucleotides read TGTGCCAGCGTACCAGGGGGGAGCAATCAGCCCCAGCATTTT. Full variable domain (remainder filled in from reference TRBV11-3 and TRBJ1-5): EAGVVQSPRYKIIEKKQPVAFWCNPISGHNTLYWYLQNLGQGPELLIRYENEEAVDDSQLPKDRFSAERLKGVDSTLKIQPAELGDSAVYLCASVPGGSNQPQHFGDGTRLSIL.

The chain joins TRBV6-1 to TRBJ1-1; D remains unclear. The V gene's germline CDR1 is MNHNS and CDR2 SASEGT. CDR3 length: 11 residues. The V and J ends lost 6 bases and 0 bases respectively, with 2 bases between them. DNA of the CDR3: TGTGCCAGCAGGCTGAACACTGAAGCTTTCTTT. Residues: CASRLNTEAFF.

This clonotype counts as medium-sized (0.01 to 0.1%). The chain links TRBV6-1 to TRBJ2-3; tentatively, D is TRBD2 (5 bases). The CDR3 sequence is 13 residues long. V lost 6 bases and J 5 bases, leaving 12 bases between the germline ends. Germline CDR1 MNHNS, CDR2 SASEGT. DNA of the CDR3: TGTGCCAGCAGCACCGGACGGGGAGATACGCAGTATTTT. Encoded protein: CASSTGRGDTQYF.

This chain joins TRBV7-2 and TRBJ2-1; no firm D call. The V gene's germline CDR1 is SGHTA and CDR2 FQGNSA. This CDR3 has 13 residues. V was clipped by 4 bases and J by 10 bases, with 14 bases between them. CDR3 amino acids: CASSSSLGWEQFF. The CDR3 DNA is TGTGCCAGCAGCTCATCCCTCGGGTGGGAGCAGTTCTTC.

The rearrangement links TRBV1 to TRBJ2-1; no check of the table's D call, TRBD2, against the DNA was made. TRBV1 is flagged as a pseudogene. The CDR3 length is 15 residues. CDR3 nucleotide sequence: TGCACCAGCAGCCCCAGTCTAGTGAGACGGAATGAGCAGTTCTTC. Its protein product is CTSSPSLVRRNEQFF.

This clonotype is judged medium-sized. The rearrangement uses TRBV10-3 and TRBJ1-1; weak D call: TRBD1 (6 bases). Germline CDR1 is ENHRY and CDR2 is SYGVKD. The ends were cut back, 6 bases at V and 4 bases at J, with 9 bases in the middle. This CDR3 is built from 12 residues. CDR3 DNA: TGTGCCATCAGGGGAGGGGGCACTGAAGCTTTCTTT. The encoded protein is CAIRGGGTEAFF.